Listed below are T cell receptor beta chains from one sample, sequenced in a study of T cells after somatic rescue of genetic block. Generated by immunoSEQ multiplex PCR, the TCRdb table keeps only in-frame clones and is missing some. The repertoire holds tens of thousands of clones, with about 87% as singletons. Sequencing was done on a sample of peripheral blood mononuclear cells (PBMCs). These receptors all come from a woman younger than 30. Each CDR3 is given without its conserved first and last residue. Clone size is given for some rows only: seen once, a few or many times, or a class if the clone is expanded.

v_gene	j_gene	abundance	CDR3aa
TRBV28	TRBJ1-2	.	ASSFEGDYGYT
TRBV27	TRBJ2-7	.	ASSPLTGTSGNNYEQY
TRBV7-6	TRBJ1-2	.	ASSLTPARLLDGYT
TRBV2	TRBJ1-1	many	ASSVEMVAF
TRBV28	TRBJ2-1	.	ASREREGLRAYNEQF
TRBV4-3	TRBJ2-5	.	ASSQGIGEETQY
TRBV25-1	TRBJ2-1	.	ASNSATYNEQF
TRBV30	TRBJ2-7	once	ACLKETYEQY
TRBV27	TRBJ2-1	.	ASSSEDSYNEQF
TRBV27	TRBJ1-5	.	ASSYGGVQGVVQPQH
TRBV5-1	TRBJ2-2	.	ASSLDYSTGGAWNTGELF
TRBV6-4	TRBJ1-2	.	ASRDEGAPGYGYT
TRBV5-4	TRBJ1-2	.	ASIEAGGGGRGGYT
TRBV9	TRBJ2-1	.	ASNLGAGVGNEQF
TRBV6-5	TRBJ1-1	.	ASSYLGVLNTEAF
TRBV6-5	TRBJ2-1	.	ASSYLSGRAGNEQF
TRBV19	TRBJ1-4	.	ASSTQNEKLF
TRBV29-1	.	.	SVELAGGGEQY
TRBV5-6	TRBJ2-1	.	ASSLVGLVTRNEQF
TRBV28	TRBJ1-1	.	ASSGQGGEAF
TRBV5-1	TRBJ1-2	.	ASSFGWATRVLVNYGYT
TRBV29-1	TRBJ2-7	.	SVEGTGKYYEQY
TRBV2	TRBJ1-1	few	AREVNTEAF
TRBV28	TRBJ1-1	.	ASRTGGTEAF
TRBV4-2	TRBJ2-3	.	ASSQASGSPDTQY
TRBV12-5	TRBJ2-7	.	ASGLDLTAFEAGATYEQY
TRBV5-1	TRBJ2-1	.	ASSLLEGLEQF
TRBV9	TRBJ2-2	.	ASSVLSRSLQSTGELF
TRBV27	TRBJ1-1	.	ASSTVLGIGKAF
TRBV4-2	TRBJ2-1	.	ASSTPRGSVHEQF
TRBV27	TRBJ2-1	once	ASSPGTVRHNEQF
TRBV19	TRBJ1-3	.	ASHGFENTIY
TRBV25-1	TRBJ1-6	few	ASSVGPLYNSPLH
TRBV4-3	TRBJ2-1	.	ASSQDRPSDEQF
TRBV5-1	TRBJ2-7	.	ASSLVGEVLEQY
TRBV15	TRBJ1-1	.	ATSPTGPEAF
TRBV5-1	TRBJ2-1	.	ASSFRAISGRVGEQF
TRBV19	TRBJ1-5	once	ASSIGELINQPQH
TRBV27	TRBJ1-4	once	ASTIDERHLEKLF
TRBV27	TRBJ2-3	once	ASSLIGRGTGGRWSQY
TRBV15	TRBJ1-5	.	ATSRLPREGNQPQH
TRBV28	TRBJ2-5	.	ASSLLSRGKQETQY
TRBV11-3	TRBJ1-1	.	ASSFDFGVGTEAF
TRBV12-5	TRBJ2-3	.	ASGLRDYTDTQY
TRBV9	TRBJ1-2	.	ASSLSGPQYGYT
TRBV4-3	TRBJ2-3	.	ASSQDGIAGGSVTDTQY
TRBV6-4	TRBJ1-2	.	ASRQGPSYGYT
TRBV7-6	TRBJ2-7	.	ASSPERTSRTYEQY
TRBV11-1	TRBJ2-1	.	ASSLAWGRYSYNEQF